This T cell receptor (beta chain) was identified in a study of T cell repertoires in cytomegalovirus infection. TCRdb ran MiXCR on the reads and lists one entry per CDR3 protein. The table records 450,000 to 600,000 distinct CDR3 sequences, about 11% of them present only once. With 3 bases clipped from V and 8 bases from J, the junction kept 5 bases outside the gene matches. The CDR3 is 16 residues long. Germline V gene data show CDR1 as SGDLS and CDR2 as YYNGEE. This clonotype was seen a few times. The receptor was derived from a human donor in good health (CMV status not recorded). Some clones in this sample may be carry-over from other donors' samples. The chain has TRBV9 and TRBJ2-1; 16 bases map to TRBD2. Sequences were obtained from PBMCs. This CDR3 is CASSAGTSGRVDEQFF. Written as DNA, the CDR3 is TGTGCCAGCAGCGCGGGGACTAGCGGGAGGGTCGATGAGCAGTTCTTC.